This T cell receptor beta chain was recorded in a study of Graves' ophthalmopathy and Graves' hyperthyroidism (dated by TCRdb to the late 2010s). Study-level background: Peripheral blood was collected at initial diagnosis, before any treatment. A discovery set of about a hundred patients (43 ophthalmopathy, 57 stable hyperthyroidism) was enrolled to explore V-J signatures distinguishing ophthalmopathy from hyperthyroidism. The independent validation cohort included about 19 hyperthyroidism patients plus 17 patients who later progressed from hyperthyroidism to ophthalmopathy. In about 6 hyperthyroidism patients, the T-cell repertoire of thyroid tissue was compared with the T-cell repertoire of blood. In total, 135 blood samples were TCR-sequenced: some 40 ophthalmopathy, roughly 77 hyperthyroidism and around 17 hyperthyroidism-to-ophthalmopathy patients. The study used signatures of the TCR beta repertoire to tell Graves' ophthalmopathy apart from Graves' hyperthyroidism and to predict which patients would progress to ophthalmopathy. Following sample collection, hyperthyroidism patients were given methimazole at a starting dose of 30 mg daily, and ophthalmopathy patients were given high-dose intravenous methylprednisolone.

As regards this clonotype: The clone's antigen remains unknown. Within one base of it there is no much larger clone, and no base qualities were kept.

The germline V gene provides CDR1 MDHEN and CDR2 SYDVKM. Relative to germline, V is 5 bases shorter and J is 4 bases shorter, with 11 bases between their ends. From the cysteine up to the phenylalanine, the CDR3 has a length of 13 residues. Only CDR3 DNA is held: 39 bases, read in frame from base 1. General findings and caveats noted by the study authors: In cross-validation, the 13-signature model distinguished ophthalmopathy from stable hyperthyroidism with 85% to 90% sensitivity and about 84% specificity, and in the test set the corresponding values were roughly 80% and 76%. Most expanded thyroid clonotypes with a frequency above 0.001 also appeared in blood, which suggests that blood repertoires may reflect the immune response in the thyroid. Sample size was not statistically predetermined, and group allocation was not concealed from the investigators. In validation, the model predicted ophthalmopathy progression with 70.59% sensitivity and around 72% specificity; 12 predicted patients were CT-confirmed with GO in a median of roughly 6.8 months.

Ophthalmopathy patients were characterized by moderately to severely active disease, a Clinical Activity Score of at least 3, a NOSPECS grade of at least 4, and a disease duration under 3 months. Patients with other autoimmune diseases, uncontrolled infections, pregnancy or lactation were excluded. Diagnosis was based on clinical symptoms, serum thyroxine, TRAb, thyroid ultrasound and orbital computed tomography. PBMCs were isolated from 8 to 10 ml of fresh peripheral blood by Ficoll-Paque density gradient centrifugation. Trizol reagent was used to extract the total RNA, and its quality was then checked on an Agilent 2100 Bioanalyzer. TCR beta CDR3 regions were amplified from RNA transcripts for repertoire sequencing. A first-round RT-PCR used HTBI primers with the Qiagen OneStep RT-PCR kit, followed by a second-round multiplex PCR, size selection and purification. The libraries underwent paired-end sequencing with 100 bp reads on an Illumina HiSeq2000. As for the authors' bioinformatics: Reads were processed with SOAPnuke, discarding reads with adapters, uncalled bases, mean Phred below 15, or no exact constant-primer or identifier match. High-quality paired reads were merged with COPE v1.2.5. Unique nucleotide sequences were defined as clonotypes and aligned to IMGT TRB V, D and J references using MiTCR v1.1. Analysis was restricted to V-J combinations with a frequency above 0.0001, which covered just over 98% of repertoires. For each V-J combination, a TCR clonal expansion and chaos score was defined as the ratio of F50 clonal expansion to chaos observed in the TCRdist matrix. Welch's t-statistics and random forest were used to reduce features to about a dozen V-J combinations, which were fed into a naive Bayes classifier. Thyroid-blood repertoire similarity was quantified with the Morisita-Horn index. Through fastp at Q25 and MiXCR, TCRdb rebuilt clones from the public reads, retaining in-frame beta chains. Each entry is one CDR3 protein sequence, shown with its most common DNA and genes. It is TCRdb's table, rather than the study itself, that gives the V and J calls and clone size. Present in this sample are under 350,000 distinct CDR3 sequences, roughly 16% of which were seen just once. The ten biggest clones cover roughly an eighth of the sample.

Sequences were obtained from peripheral blood. This receptor was obtained from an adult man with Graves' ophthalmopathy. The chain employs TRBV28 and TRBJ1-1; a confident D gene designation cannot be given. The DNA sequence reads TGTGCCAGCAGTACCCCGGGAGGCACTGAAGCTTTCTTT. It is translated as CASSTPGGTEAFF. The full variable domain, completed from the reference TRBV28 and TRBJ1-1 proteins outside the CDR3, reads DVKVTQSSRYLVKRTGEKVFLECVQDMDHENMFWYRQDPGLGLRLIYFSYDVKMKEKGDIPEGYSVSREKKERFSLILESASTNQTSMYLCASSTPGGTEAFFGQGTRLTVV.